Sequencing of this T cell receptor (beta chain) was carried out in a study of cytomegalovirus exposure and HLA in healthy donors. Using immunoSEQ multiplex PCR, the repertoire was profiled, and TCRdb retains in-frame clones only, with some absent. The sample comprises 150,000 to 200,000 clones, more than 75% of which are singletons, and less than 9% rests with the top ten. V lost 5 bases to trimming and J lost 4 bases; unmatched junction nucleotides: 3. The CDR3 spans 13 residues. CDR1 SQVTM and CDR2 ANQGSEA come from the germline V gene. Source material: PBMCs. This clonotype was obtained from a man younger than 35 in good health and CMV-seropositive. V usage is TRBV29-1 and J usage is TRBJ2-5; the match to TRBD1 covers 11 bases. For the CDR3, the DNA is TGCAGCGTTTGGGGACAGGGGGGAGAGACCCAGTACTTC. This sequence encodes CSVWGQGGETQYF.